Following are 32 T cell receptor beta chains from one sample sequenced in a study of metastatic and nonmetastatic thyroid tumors (dated by TCRdb to about 2020). None of the patients had been given any treatment before thyroid surgery. Preparation of the library involved PCR. The instrument given in TCRdb is Illumina HiSeq 4000. TCRdb applied fastp at Q25 and MiXCR to the public reads, then kept only in-frame beta chains. This sample has around 15,000 clones in its table, and just under 30% of those were observed once. The ten top clones hold roughly 3.7% of the sample. The sample was blood. Receptor source: a female donor with papillary thyroid cancer or a benign thyroid nodule (not recorded which). Some clones in this sample may be carry-over from other donors' samples.

This clone is termed medium-sized. The rearrangement uses TRBV7-8 and TRBJ2-1; TRBD2 matches at 14 bases. CDR3 size: 17 residues. After removal of 2 bases from V and 7 bases from J, the junction contained 7 bases not matched to a gene. From germline, CDR1 is SGHVS and CDR2 FQNEAQ. CDR3 residues: CASSLKGTSGSRNEQFF. The DNA of the CDR3 is TGTGCCAGCAGCTTAAAGGGGACTAGCGGGAGTAGGAATGAGCAGTTCTTC.

This clone was counted ten times or more. A read error is possible here, since a much larger clone lies one base away. The same CDR3 is also encoded by other DNA sequences in this sample. This chain uses TRBV28 with TRBJ1-2, with a weak D call TRBD1 (5 bases). The CDR3 sequence is 11 residues long. CDR1 and CDR2 from the germline V gene are MDHEN and SYDVKM. This chain's CDR3 is CASSSGGGYTF. CDR3 bases: TGTGCTAGCAGTTCCGGGGGTGGCTACACCTTC.

This clone is judged medium-sized. The chain has TRBV2 and TRBJ1-2, with 10 bases that match TRBD1. Germline values: CDR1 SNHLY, CDR2 FYNNEI. This CDR3 region has 14 residues. Trimming removed 6 bases from V and 4 bases from J; junction bases left unmatched: 5. This chain's CDR3 is CASRTGQGSYGYTF. The CDR3 bases are TGTGCCAGCAGGACGGGACAGGGGAGCTATGGCTACACCTTC.

The chain uses TRBV5-1 and TRBJ1-2, with TRBD1 matching over 7 bases. Germline V gene sequence: CDR1 SGHRS, CDR2 YFSETQ. The ends lost 0 bases at V and 6 bases at J; junction bases unmatched: 8. The CDR3 runs 15 residues. CDR3 sequence reads: CASSLGQGWGNGYTF. In DNA form, the CDR3 reads TGCGCCAGCAGCTTGGGACAGGGCTGGGGTAATGGCTACACCTTC.

By share, this clone counts as medium-sized. The rearrangement joins TRBV27 to TRBJ2-7; 11 bases align to TRBD2. This CDR3 comprises 15 residues. J gave up 1 base and V 6 bases, and 5 bases lay outside the gene matches. The germline CDR1 and CDR2 sequences are MNHEY and SMNVEV (reference sequence). The CDR3 reads CASSPLAGASYEQYF. The CDR3 DNA sequence: TGTGCCAGCAGCCCACTAGCGGGAGCATCCTACGAGCAGTACTTC.

This clone counts as medium-sized. The V gene is TRBV12-3 or TRBV12-4, the J gene TRBJ2-5; D possibly matches TRBD1 or TRBD2 (5 bases each). The CDR3 contains 13 residues. V shed 3 bases and J shed 5 bases, with 10 bases lying between them. DNA for the CDR3: TGTGCCAGCAGTTTTACAGGCGGGGAGACCCAGTACTTC. Translating gives CASSFTGGETQYF.

This clone was picked up many times. The chain joins TRBV9 to TRBJ2-1; D is tentatively TRBD1 or TRBD2 (5 bases each). Germline loops: CDR1 SGDLS, CDR2 YYNGEE. This CDR3 region has 16 residues. Trimming took 3 bases from V and 2 from J, leaving 15 bases between them. In DNA form, the CDR3 reads TGTGCCAGCAGCGCCCTTGCCGGGACCCCCTACAATGAGCAGTTCTTC. Protein: CASSALAGTPYNEQFF.

The genes are TRBV20-1 and TRBJ2-7, with 8 positions matching TRBD1. CDR1 is DFQATT, CDR2 SNEGSKA, per germline (reference sequence). This CDR3 is 15 amino acids long. The V and J ends lost 5 bases and 5 bases, in that order; junction bases with no gene match: 14. The chain's CDR3 is CSAQVSGQESNEQYF. The CDR3 DNA is TGCAGTGCTCAAGTCTCGGGACAGGAGTCGAACGAGCAGTACTTC.

This clone occurred many times. The sample holds other DNA sequences that translate to the same CDR3. The genes are TRBV3-1 and TRBJ2-5; D gene uncertain. The ends were cut back, 4 bases at V and 2 bases at J, with 17 bases in the middle. The CDR3 totals 16 residues. The germline gives CDR1 LGHDT, CDR2 YNNKEL (reference sequence). CDR3 bases: TGTGCCAGCAGCCCGATTACTGAGGCGTTTCAAGAGACCCAGTACTTC. Residues: CASSPITEAFQETQYF.

In its sample, this clone ranks as medium-sized (0.01 to 0.1%). V gene TRBV20-1 combines with J gene TRBJ1-5; no clear D gene. From germline, CDR1 is DFQATT and CDR2 SNEGSKA (reference sequence). There are 13 residues in the CDR3. V was shortened by 4 bases and J by 1 base, with 8 bases between the two germline ends. CDR3 protein: CSANEHSNQPQHF. The CDR3 DNA reads TGCAGTGCTAACGAACACAGCAATCAGCCCCAGCATTTT.

As for this clone: Germline and junction disagree at one end, which may indicate a read error. V gene TRBV7-2 combines with J gene TRBJ2-3; unclear D gene. CDR3 length: 11 residues. Germline V gene sequence: CDR1 SGHTA, CDR2 FQGNSA. The CDR3 DNA reads TGTGCCAGCAGCTCTACAGATAAGCAGTATTTT. This codes for CASSSTDKQYF.

This chain uses TRBV30 with TRBJ2-7; D ambiguous. Trimming shortened V by 2 bases and J by 3 bases, and 8 bases separated the two germline ends. CDR1 and CDR2 (germline): GTSNPN, SVGIG (reference sequence). The CDR3 extends over 12 amino acids. CDR3 residues: CAWSSNRYEQYF. Written as DNA, the CDR3 is TGTGCCTGGAGTAGTAACCGCTACGAGCAGTACTTC.

In its sample, this clone is medium-sized. J is TRBJ1-5 and V is TRBV2; D possibly corresponds to TRBD1 (5 bases). Germline assignment: CDR1 SNHLY and CDR2 FYNNEI. With 1 base removed from V and 1 base from J, the gap between germline ends came to 8 bases. This CDR3 is 15 amino acids long. The CDR3 loop is CASSEGGKSNQPQHF. The CDR3, as DNA: TGTGCCAGCAGTGAAGGGGGGAAGAGCAATCAGCCCCAGCATTTT.

Worth noting for this clone: A junction end diverges from the germline sequence, so it may reflect a read error. The gene calls are TRBV5-6 and TRBJ2-3, with D perhaps matching TRBD1 or TRBD2 (6 bases each). This CDR3 comprises 12 residues. Germline lookup yields CDR1 SGHDT and CDR2 YYEEEE. The chain's CDR3 is CASTGGTDSQYF. CDR3 DNA: TGTGCCAGCACCGGGGGCACAGATTCGCAGTATTTT.

This clone has ten or more counts. This chain connects TRBV11-2 to TRBJ2-7; D remains unclear. Germline V lookup: CDR1 SGHAT, CDR2 FQNNGV. V shed 1 base and J shed 3 bases, with 10 bases lying between them. The CDR3 length is 14 residues. The CDR3 DNA follows: TGTGCCAGCAGCTTAGGAGCTCAGAACTACGAGCAGTACTTC. As protein: CASSLGAQNYEQYF. The full variable domain, its missing parts supplied by reference TRBV11-2 and TRBJ2-7, is EAGVAQSPRYKIIEKRQSVAFWCNPISGHATLYWYQQILGQGPKLLIQFQNNGVVDDSQLPKDRFSAERLKGVDSTLKIQPAKLEDSAVYLCASSLGAQNYEQYFGPGTRLTVT.

To note about this clone: Sequence at one end of the junction differs from germline and may be a read error. The sample has other DNA sequences that encode this CDR3 too. The chain is built from TRBV28 and TRBJ1-5; D might be TRBD1 (5 bases). CDR1 and CDR2 from the germline V gene are MDHEN and SYDVKM. The CDR3 is made up of 12 amino acids. CDR3 in DNA: TGTGCCAGCAGCTGGGGAAGACAGCCACAGCATTTT. This encodes CASSWGRQPQHF.

The V gene is TRBV5-1, the J gene TRBJ1-2; TRBD1 is a possible D gene (5 bases). This CDR3 has 16 residues. Germline lookup yields CDR1 SGHRS and CDR2 YFSETQ. Deletions cut 2 bases from V and 3 bases from J, with 17 bases between. This CDR3 reads CASSFGLGGRDYGYTF. In DNA, the CDR3 is TGCGCCAGCAGCTTTGGGTTGGGGGGACGGGACTATGGCTACACCTTC.

The sample holds many counts of this clone. The rearrangement uses TRBV30 and TRBJ2-5, with 12 bases that match TRBD2. V gave up 7 bases and J gave up 1 base; unmatched junction bases: 7. CDR3 length: 15 residues. Germline V lookup: CDR1 GTSNPN, CDR2 SVGIG (reference sequence). The DNA of the CDR3 is TGTGCCTTCGCTAGCGGGAGGGCAGGCCAAGAGACCCAGTACTTC. Amino acid sequence: CAFASGRAGQETQYF.

By proportion, this clone is medium-sized. V is TRBV12-3 or TRBV12-4 and J is TRBJ2-1; 8 positions agree with TRBD1. This CDR3 has 17 amino acids. V dropped 7 bases and J dropped 5; count of bases not matched to a gene: 16. This chain's CDR3 is CASTAIRQGRINNEQFF. CDR3 in DNA: TGTGCCAGCACCGCCATTCGACAGGGGCGGATAAACAATGAGCAGTTCTTC.

In its sample, this clone ranks as medium-sized. This chain connects TRBV6-7 to TRBJ1-1; possibly TRBD1 for D (6 bases). TRBV6-7 falls under the ORF class, with uncertain function. Trimming pared 6 bases from V and 4 bases from J, leaving 12 bases between. The CDR3 covers 13 residues. CDR3 bases: TGTGCCAGCAGCGAAACAGGGAGCACTGAAGCTTTCTTT. Translating it yields CASSETGSTEAFF.

By frequency in the sample, this clone is medium-sized. J is TRBJ2-7 and V is TRBV20-1; D might be TRBD2 (5 bases). Trimming took 1 base from V and 7 from J, leaving 20 bases between them. Germline V gene data show CDR1 as DFQATT and CDR2 as SNEGSKA (reference sequence). This CDR3 has 15 amino acids. The CDR3 DNA is TGCAGTGCTAGAGTGATGGGCGGGTATCAGCGAGAGCAGTACTTC. It translates to CSARVMGGYQREQYF.

In this sample, this clone is medium-sized. The J gene is TRBJ1-5, the V gene TRBV4-2, with TRBD1 matching over 11 bases. Germline assignment: CDR1 LGHNA and CDR2 YNFKEQ. The CDR3 is 20 residues long. V shed 4 bases and J 0 bases; nucleotides not matched to a gene: 14. CDR3 loop: CASSPQTGTGGPYSNQPQHF. The CDR3 DNA reads TGTGCCAGCAGCCCCCAAACCGGGACAGGGGGACCTTATAGCAATCAGCCCCAGCATTTT.

For this clone: Lacking the conserved final phenylalanine or tryptophan, this CDR3 likely reflects a read error. The chain combines TRBV6-2 or TRBV6-3 with TRBJ1-2; D call uncertain. The CDR3 runs to 12 residues. CDR1 and CDR2 (germline): MNHEY, SVGEGT. Trimming stripped 3 bases from V and 3 bases from J, with 5 bases between. The CDR3 bases are TGTGCCAGCAGTTATCAGTACTATGGCTACACCTCC. It translates to CASSYQYYGYTS.

This clone was detected a few times. This chain joins TRBV6-2 or TRBV6-3 and TRBJ1-1; D might be TRBD1 (5 bases). Trimming pared 4 bases from V and 5 bases from J, leaving 14 bases between. This CDR3 region has 14 residues. Germline V gene data show CDR1 as MNHEY and CDR2 as SVGEGT. The CDR3 region is CASSSSAGGTEAFF. The CDR3 nucleotides are TGTGCCAGCAGTTCCTCGGCGGGGGGGACTGAAGCTTTCTTT.

The table lists this clone with a count of one. The gene calls are TRBV6-2 or TRBV6-3 and TRBJ2-7; a possible D gene is TRBD2 (5 bases). This CDR3 region has 19 residues. Germline V gene sequence: CDR1 MNHEY, CDR2 SVGEGT. Trimming took 2 bases from V and 0 from J, leaving 23 bases between them. This chain's CDR3 is CASSYSTGITKHLSYEQYF. In DNA form, the CDR3 reads TGTGCCAGCAGTTACAGCACGGGAATCACAAAACACCTCTCCTACGAGCAGTACTTC.

Only a few counts were recorded for this clone. The gene calls are TRBV6-5 and TRBJ1-4; no clear D. The germline V and J ends were trimmed by 3 bases and 5 bases, with 10 bases remaining between them. CDR1 MNHEY and CDR2 SVGAGI come from the germline V gene. The CDR3 runs to 14 residues. The CDR3 is CASSYRASNEKLFF. CDR3 bases: TGTGCCAGCAGTTATAGGGCCTCCAATGAAAAACTGTTTTTT.

Note on this clone: A read error may produce the germline difference seen at one junction end. V usage is TRBV12-3 or TRBV12-4 and J usage is TRBJ2-3; D is possibly TRBD2 (5 bases). The length of the CDR3 is 12 residues. As DNA, the CDR3 is TGTGCCAACAGTCCTCGGGAAGATACGCAGTATTTT. As protein: CANSPREDTQYF.

This clone is termed medium-sized. The chain employs TRBV20-1 and TRBJ2-5; TRBD2 matches 16 bases. Germline CDR1 reads DFQATT; CDR2 reads SNEGSKA (reference sequence). V was pared by 6 bases and J by 5 bases, with 9 bases of the junction left unmatched. CDR3 length equals 16 residues. CDR3 loop: CSAAGTSGRAGETQYF. Here the CDR3 DNA reads TGCAGTGCCGCTGGGACTAGCGGGAGGGCCGGGGAGACCCAGTACTTC.

The chain links TRBV11-2 to TRBJ1-3; TRBD1 matches 7 bases. This CDR3 region has 19 residues. Germline V CDR1 and CDR2: SGHAT, FQNNGV. J gave up 2 bases and V 5 bases, and 18 bases lay outside the gene matches. CDR3 sequence reads: CASSTLGRQGSVAGNTIYF. As DNA, the CDR3 is TGTGCCAGCAGCACACTCGGAAGACAGGGTAGTGTCGCTGGAAACACCATATATTTT.

This chain links TRBV20-1 with TRBJ1-4; tentative D call: TRBD1 (5 bases). The CDR3 consists of 11 residues. V lost 8 bases to trimming and J lost 4 bases, with 8 bases between them. CDR1 DFQATT and CDR2 SNEGSKA come from the germline V gene (reference sequence). CDR3 nucleotides: TGCAGTAGACAGATTAATGAAAAACTGTTTTTT. Translation: CSRQINEKLFF.

By sample share, this clone is medium-sized (0.01 to 0.1%). The J gene is TRBJ1-2, the V gene TRBV6-1; 7 bases align to TRBD1. Looked up from germline, CDR1 is MNHNS and CDR2 is SASEGT. The CDR3 loop spans 15 amino acids. V shed 6 bases and J 3 bases; nucleotides not matched to a gene: 10. CDR3 sequence (DNA): TGTGCCAGCAGATTAAGACAGGGAGGAGACTATGGCTACACCTTC. Its translation is CASRLRQGGDYGYTF.

This clone is medium-sized (0.01 to 0.1%) by share. The gene calls are TRBV6-1 and TRBJ1-5, with D possibly TRBD1 on 6 matching bases. The CDR3 extends over 14 amino acids. Per germline, CDR1 MNHNS and CDR2 SASEGT. Trimming removed 6 bases at V and 7 bases at J, with 16 bases between. This chain's CDR3 is CASRRGIDRQPQHF. CDR3 coding DNA: TGTGCCAGCAGGAGGGGGATTGACCGGCAGCCCCAGCATTTT.